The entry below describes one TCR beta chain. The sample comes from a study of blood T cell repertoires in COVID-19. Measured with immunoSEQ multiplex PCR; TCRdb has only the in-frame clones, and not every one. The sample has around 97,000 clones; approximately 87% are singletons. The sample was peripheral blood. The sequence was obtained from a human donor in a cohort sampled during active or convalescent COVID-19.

CDR3: CAVNGGGPLGNEQFF. The CDR3, as DNA: TGTGCCGTTAACGGCGGGGGGCCACTGGGGAATGAGCAGTTCTTC. J is TRBJ2-1 and V is TRBV7-9; 8 bases are shared with TRBD2. Germline CDR1 reads SEHNR; CDR2 reads FQNEAQ (reference sequence). The V gene end was trimmed by 11 bases and the J gene end by 7 bases; junction bases not matched to a gene: 16. The CDR3 consists of 15 residues.